This T cell receptor beta chain was recovered during a study of control samples from healthy donors and cancer patients. V lost 0 bases, J lost 6 bases, and 13 bases lay in between. Per the germline V gene, CDR1 is MRHNA and CDR2 is SNTAGT. The CDR3 runs to 15 residues. Sequencing was performed with immunoSEQ multiplex PCR; in TCRdb, only in-frame clones are kept and a portion is missing. The sample lists about 150,000 clones; around 96% were seen once. The rearrangement uses TRBV6-4 and TRBJ2-3; the D gene is possibly TRBD2 (6 bases). Sequenced material: blood. The sequence was obtained from a man aged 40-49 years in good health. For the CDR3, the DNA is TGTGCCAGCAGTGACTCGACCGTGGGGGGTGATACGCAGTATTTT. This gives the protein CASSDSTVGGDTQYF.